This T cell receptor (beta chain) is drawn from a study of blood T cells in healthy people across ages. General study results and limits: The study found more naive CD4+ cells and higher diversity in long-lived than aged donors. Observed TCR beta diversity per million T cells went down as age went up. This fall followed a roughly linear course with age.

The germline V gene has CDR1 MNHEY and CDR2 SMNVEV (reference sequence). The CDR3 covers 15 residues. Trimming at V came to 3 bases and at J to 2 bases, leaving 4 bases not matched to a gene. PCR was performed a second time for about 7 to 11 cycles using a sample-barcoded 5' primer and a J-beta primer mix. Every cDNA was tagged by a template-switch adaptor with 12 random nucleotides. TCRdb analysed the 5' RACE reads with MiXCR anew, one entry per CDR3 protein. Altogether roughly 800,000 distinct CDR3 sequences are present, about 62% being singletons, with the ten largest covering roughly 22%. To note about this clonotype: As yet, its antigen is unknown.

The donors, all healthy, were Caucasians living in Russia, aged roughly 6 to 100. This rearrangement joins TRBV27 to TRBJ2-3, with 8 nucleotides matching TRBD1. The sequence was collected from a young man in good health. Sequenced material: blood. The CDR3 loop reads CASSFGQGLTDTQYF. CDR3 DNA sequence: TGTGCCAGCAGTTTCGGACAGGGCCTCACAGATACGCAGTATTTT.